This T cell receptor beta chain was recorded in a study of cytomegalovirus exposure and HLA in healthy donors. In the study overall: In an earlier analysis, 95 million to 130 million unique TCR beta sequences were found from 150 million to 200 million T cells.

60 Vbeta and 13 Jbeta primers were used in PCR. Assay: immunoSEQ multiplex PCR; the TCRdb copy retains only in-frame clones and omits some. The sample comprises about 97,000 clones, roughly 80% of which are singletons, and roughly 9.1% rests with the top ten. Germline V gene lookup returns CDR1 MNHNS and CDR2 SASEGT. The CDR3 sequence is 12 residues long. V was trimmed by 4 bases and J by 8 bases, leaving 6 bases between them. This receptor was taken from a male donor in good health and CMV-seropositive. Sequencing was performed on PBMCs. V and J are TRBV6-1 and TRBJ1-6; no reliable D call. The CDR3 nucleotides are TGTGCCAGCAGTGCGGACTATTCACCCCTCCACTTT. Its translation is CASSADYSPLHF.